Listed below are T cell receptor beta chains from one sample, sequenced in a study of cytomegalovirus exposure and HLA in healthy donors. Clones were sequenced by immunoSEQ multiplex PCR, and TCRdb holds only the in-frame ones, with some missing. Of roughly 90,000 clones in the sample, roughly 92% were seen once. Sample: PBMCs. The origin of the receptors is a woman aged 25 to 45 in good health and CMV-seropositive. CDR3s include the opening cysteine and the closing phenylalanine or tryptophan. The D gene is left open where the match is weak. Clone sizes are given selectively: once, few, many, or a class where the clone is expanded.

j_gene	d_gene	abundance	v_gene	CDR3aa	CDR3nt
TRBJ1-1	TRBD1	.	TRBV6-1	CASSQEDRGRAFF	TGTGCCAGCAGTCAAGAGGACAGGGGGCGAGCTTTCTTT
TRBJ2-1	TRBD2	once	TRBV7-2	CASSLVSTREGQEQFF	TGTGCCAGCAGCTTAGTGAGCACGCGGGAGGGCCAGGAGCAGTTCTTC
TRBJ2-3	TRBD2	.	TRBV10-1	CASSAGTSGTDTQYF	TGCGCCAGCAGCGCCGGGACTAGCGGCACAGATACGCAGTATTTT
TRBJ2-7	TRBD2	.	TRBV7-2	CASSLGTSGSEQYF	TGTGCCAGCAGCCTTGGGACTAGCGGGAGCGAGCAGTACTTC
TRBJ2-3	TRBD2	.	TRBV28	CASSFVYVAGLAKDTQYF	TGTGCCAGCAGTTTTGTCTACGTAGCGGGACTGGCAAAAGATACGCAGTATTTT
TRBJ2-7	.	.	TRBV28	CASSLTSYEQYF	TGTGCCAGCAGTTTAACTAGCTACGAGCAGTACTTC
TRBJ2-5	.	.	TRBV19	CASSIMYQETQYF	TGTGCCAGTAGTATTATGTACCAAGAGACCCAGTACTTC
TRBJ2-1	TRBD2	.	TRBV7-2	CASSRSGRVGNEQFF	TGTGCCAGCAGCCGTAGCGGGAGAGTGGGTAATGAGCAGTTCTTC
TRBJ2-1	TRBD2	.	TRBV19	CASSIPPSGRVGKSSYNEQFF	TGTGCCAGTAGTATCCCCCCTAGCGGGAGGGTGGGGAAAAGCTCCTACAATGAGCAGTTCTTC
TRBJ2-6	.	.	TRBV9	CASSGDSSGANVLTF	TGTGCCAGCAGCGGAGATAGCTCTGGGGCCAACGTCCTGACTTTC
TRBJ2-7	TRBD2	.	TRBV6-5	CASKGLAEGEQYF	TGTGCCAGCAAGGGGCTAGCGGAAGGCGAGCAGTACTTC
TRBJ2-5	.	.	TRBV10-2	CATLEWGRGETQYF	TGCGCCACCCTCGAGTGGGGGAGGGGGGAGACCCAGTACTTC
TRBJ2-6	.	.	TRBV15	CATSTGVGANVLTF	TGTGCCACCAGCACAGGGGTTGGGGCCAACGTCCTGACTTTC
TRBJ2-1	.	.	TRBV4-3	CASSQVLSNEQFF	TGCGCCAGCAGCCAAGTGCTGAGCAATGAGCAGTTCTTC
TRBJ2-3	.	.	TRBV5-1	CASSLTGTSSTDTQYF	TGCGCCAGCAGCTTGACAGGAACCTCTAGCACAGATACGCAGTATTTT
TRBJ2-3	.	.	TRBV6-5	CASSLYRTYTDTQYF	TGTGCCAGCAGTTTGTACAGGACCTACACAGATACGCAGTATTTT
TRBJ2-1	TRBD1	.	TRBV28	CASSRPGTGRYEQFF	TGTGCCAGCAGCCGGCCTGGGACAGGGAGATATGAGCAGTTCTTC
TRBJ2-2	.	once	TRBV2	CASSVPASSDTGELFF	TGTGCCAGCAGTGTCCCAGCTAGTTCGGACACCGGGGAGCTGTTTTTT
TRBJ1-4	TRBD1	.	TRBV28	CASKKRTGGFEKLFF	TGTGCCAGCAAAAAAAGGACAGGGGGCTTTGAAAAACTGTTTTTT
TRBJ1-1	TRBD1	once	TRBV5-4	CASSLDRGTEAFF	TGTGCCAGCAGCTTGGACAGGGGCACTGAAGCTTTCTTT
TRBJ2-7	TRBD2	.	TRBV5-1	CASSLAGVGEQYF	TGCGCCAGCAGCTTAGCGGGAGTGGGCGAGCAGTACTTC
TRBJ1-1	.	few	TRBV11-2	CASSYLNTEAFF	TGTGCCAGCAGCTACTTAAACACTGAAGCTTTCTTT
TRBJ1-1	.	.	TRBV7-6	CASSTEFGDTEAFF	TGTGCCAGCAGCACGGAGTTCGGGGACACTGAAGCTTTCTTT
TRBJ2-1	TRBD1	.	TRBV7-2	CASSLRTGFVASGNEQFF	TGTGCCAGCAGCTTAAGGACAGGGTTTGTTGCCTCAGGGAATGAGCAGTTCTTC
TRBJ2-2	TRBD1	.	TRBV15	CATSRGRTGLNTGELFF	TGTGCCACCAGCAGAGGTCGGACAGGGTTGAACACCGGGGAGCTGTTTTTT
TRBJ2-7	.	.	TRBV4-2	CASSQVSSPYEQYF	TGTGCCAGCAGCCAAGTGTCTAGCCCCTACGAGCAGTACTTC
TRBJ2-6	.	.	TRBV11-2	CASSLGVRGSSGANVLTF	TGTGCCAGCAGCTTAGGAGTTCGGGGGAGCTCTGGGGCCAACGTCCTGACTTTC
TRBJ2-2	.	few	TRBV7-9	CASSLSGNTGELFF	TGTGCCAGCAGCTTAAGCGGGAACACCGGGGAGCTGTTTTTT
TRBJ1-1	TRBD1	once	TRBV29-1	CSVQATGLTEAFF	TGCAGCGTTCAAGCGACAGGGCTCACTGAAGCTTTCTTT
TRBJ2-5	.	.	TRBV7-9	CASSPQGRETQYF	TGTGCCAGCAGCCCACAGGGGAGGGAGACCCAGTACTTC
TRBJ2-1	TRBD2	.	TRBV29-1	CSVEDGGRGEDEQFF	TGCAGCGTTGAAGACGGGGGGAGGGGAGAGGATGAGCAGTTCTTC
TRBJ1-5	.	.	TRBV6-6	CASSYGQISNQPQHF	TGTGCCAGCAGTTACGGTCAGATAAGCAATCAGCCCCAGCATTTT
TRBJ2-5	.	.	TRBV7-9	CASSPGLETQYF	TGTGCCAGCAGTCCAGGTTTAGAGACCCAGTACTTC
TRBJ2-1	.	.	TRBV20-1	CSPNEQFF	TGCAGTCCGAATGAGCAGTTCTTC
TRBJ2-3	.	once	TRBV9	CASSVDGTSTDTQYF	TGTGCCAGCAGCGTAGATGGGACTAGCACAGATACGCAGTATTTT
TRBJ1-1	TRBD1	.	TRBV28	CASRTLLRTGRTEAFF	TGTGCCAGCAGGACACTCTTACGGACAGGACGAACTGAAGCTTTCTTT
TRBJ1-5	TRBD1	.	TRBV28	CASSLGQGRNQPQHF	TGTGCCAGCAGTTTGGGACAGGGGAGGAATCAGCCCCAGCATTTT
TRBJ2-7	TRBD2	.	TRBV28	CASSLYSGLAGSYEQYF	TGTGCCAGCAGTTTATACTCGGGACTAGCGGGCTCCTACGAGCAGTACTTC
TRBJ2-2	.	.	TRBV27	CASSLKHTGELFF	TGTGCCAGCAGCCTAAAACACACCGGGGAGCTGTTTTTT
TRBJ1-5	TRBD1	.	TRBV28	CASSPTGQGVLSNQPQHF	TGTGCCAGCAGCCCAACAGGACAGGGGGTACTGAGCAATCAGCCCCAGCATTTT
TRBJ2-2	.	.	TRBV27	CASSFLRSAGDPGELFF	TGTGCCAGCAGTTTTCTAAGATCGGCGGGCGACCCCGGGGAGCTGTTTTTT
TRBJ2-1	TRBD2	.	TRBV27	CASSLAGYSYNEQFF	TGTGCCAGCAGCTTAGCGGGATACTCCTACAATGAGCAGTTCTTC
TRBJ2-1	.	.	TRBV19	CASSIIRGRAYNEQFF	TGTGCCAGTAGTATAATTCGGGGTCGCGCCTACAATGAGCAGTTCTTC
TRBJ2-7	TRBD2	.	TRBV7-2	CASSLGGLAGLGGQYF	TGTGCCAGCAGCTTAGGAGGGCTAGCGGGCCTCGGTGGGCAGTACTTC
TRBJ1-2	.	.	TRBV19	CASLSQGRGNYGYTF	TGTGCCAGCCTCAGTCAGGGGCGCGGGAACTATGGCTACACCTTC
TRBJ2-3	.	.	TRBV19	CASSETGTANTDTQYF	TGTGCCAGTAGTGAAACCGGGACTGCCAACACAGATACGCAGTATTTT
TRBJ2-5	.	.	TRBV25-1	CASSDQPPSGDQETQYF	TGTGCCAGCAGTGATCAACCCCCCTCGGGGGACCAAGAGACCCAGTACTTC
TRBJ1-1	.	.	TRBV19	CASSIRASTEAFF	TGTGCCAGTAGTATCAGGGCCAGCACTGAAGCTTTCTTT
TRBJ2-7	TRBD1	.	TRBV19	CASSSLDRPKDYEQYF	TGTGCCAGTAGTAGCCTGGACAGGCCCAAGGATTACGAGCAGTACTTC
TRBJ2-2	.	few	TRBV18	CASSPRGSTGELFF	TGTGCCAGCTCACCCCGGGGAAGTACCGGGGAGCTGTTTTTT
TRBJ1-4	.	.	TRBV2	CASSEDGVVGEKLFF	TGTGCCAGCAGTGAAGACGGGGTAGTCGGAGAAAAACTGTTTTTT
TRBJ2-4	TRBD2	.	TRBV18	CASSPTGLAGSLAKNIQYF	TGTGCCAGCTCACCAACGGGACTAGCGGGAAGCTTAGCCAAAAACATTCAGTACTTC